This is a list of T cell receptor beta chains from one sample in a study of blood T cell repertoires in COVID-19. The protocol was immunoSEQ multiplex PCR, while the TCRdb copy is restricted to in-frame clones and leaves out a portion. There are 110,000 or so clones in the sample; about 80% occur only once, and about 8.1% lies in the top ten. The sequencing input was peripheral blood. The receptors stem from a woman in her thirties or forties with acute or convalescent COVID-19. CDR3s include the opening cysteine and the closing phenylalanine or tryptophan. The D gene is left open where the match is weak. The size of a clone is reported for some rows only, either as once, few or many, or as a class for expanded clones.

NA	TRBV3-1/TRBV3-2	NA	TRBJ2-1	CASSQDSAAGEFF	TGTGCCAGCAGCCAAGATTCCGCTGCAGGGGAGTTCTTC
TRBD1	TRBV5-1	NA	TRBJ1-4	CASSTGTGDEKLFF	TGCGCCAGCAGCACCGGGACAGGGGATGAAAAACTGTTTTTT
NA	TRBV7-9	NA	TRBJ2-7	CASSLSHRPYEQYF	TGTGCCAGCAGCTTATCCCACAGGCCCTACGAGCAGTACTTC
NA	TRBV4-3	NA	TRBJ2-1	CASSRGHSGDEQFF	TGCGCCAGCAGCCGCGGACATTCGGGGGATGAGCAGTTCTTC
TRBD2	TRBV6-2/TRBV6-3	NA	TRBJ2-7	CASSTWTSGGPPSEQYF	TGTGCCAGCAGCACATGGACTAGCGGGGGCCCCCCATCCGAGCAGTACTTC
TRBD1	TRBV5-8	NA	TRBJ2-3	CASSPGQGVSDTQYF	TGTGCCAGCAGCCCGGGACAGGGTGTGTCAGATACGCAGTATTTT
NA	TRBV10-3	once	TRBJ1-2	CAISESNTGVAGYTF	TGTGCCATCAGTGAGTCGAATACGGGGGTGGCTGGCTACACCTTC
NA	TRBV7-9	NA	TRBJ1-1	CASSYQWSTEAFF	TGTGCCAGCAGCTACCAATGGAGCACTGAAGCTTTCTTT
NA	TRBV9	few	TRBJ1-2	CASSVLPGNYGYTF	TGTGCCAGCAGCGTATTGCCGGGGAACTATGGCTACACCTTC
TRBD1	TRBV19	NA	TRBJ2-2	CATLLRTGRNIGELFF	TGTGCCACCCTACTCAGGACAGGGCGGAACATCGGGGAGCTGTTTTTT
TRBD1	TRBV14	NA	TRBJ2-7	CASSRQGQGVYEQYF	TGTGCCAGCAGCCGGCAAGGACAGGGTGTCTACGAGCAGTACTTC
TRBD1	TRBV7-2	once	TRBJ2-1	CASSFRQGWIQFF	TGTGCCAGCAGCTTCCGACAGGGGTGGATACAGTTCTTC
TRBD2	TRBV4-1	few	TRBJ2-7	CASSDPSGGAYEQYF	TGCGCCAGCAGCGACCCCAGCGGGGGGGCTTACGAGCAGTACTTC
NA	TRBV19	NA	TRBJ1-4	CASSIALSEKLFF	TGTGCCAGTAGTATAGCCCTATCTGAAAAACTGTTTTTT
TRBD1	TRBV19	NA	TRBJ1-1	CASTRTGSIPEAFF	TGTGCCAGTACTAGGACAGGGTCGATTCCGGAAGCTTTCTTT
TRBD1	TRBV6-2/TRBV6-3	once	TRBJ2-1	CASSYSVTGAHNEQFF	TGTGCCAGCAGTTACTCGGTGACAGGGGCCCACAATGAGCAGTTCTTC
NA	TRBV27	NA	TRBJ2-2	CAEERGGGELFF	TGTGCCGAAGAAAGAGGCGGCGGGGAGCTGTTTTTT
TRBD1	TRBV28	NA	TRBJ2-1	CASRPGTGFGEQFF	TGTGCCAGCAGACCCGGGACAGGGTTTGGTGAGCAGTTCTTC
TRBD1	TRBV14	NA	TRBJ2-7	CASSQHRGPYEQYF	TGTGCCAGCAGCCAACACAGGGGACCCTACGAGCAGTACTTC
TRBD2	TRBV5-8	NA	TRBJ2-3	CASSSRGVTDTQYF	TGTGCCAGCAGCTCGCGGGGGGTCACGGATACGCAGTATTTT
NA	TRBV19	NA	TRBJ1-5	CASSVGAGDQPQHF	TGTGCCAGTAGCGTTGGGGCAGGGGATCAGCCCCAGCATTTT
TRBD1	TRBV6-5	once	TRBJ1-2	CASSSTRDRANYGYTF	TGTGCCAGCAGTTCAACCCGGGACAGGGCTAACTATGGCTACACCTTC
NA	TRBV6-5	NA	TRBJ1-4	CASSYLSTNEKLFF	TGTGCCAGCAGTTACTTGAGCACTAATGAAAAACTGTTTTTT
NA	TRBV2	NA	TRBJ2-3	CASSRSSGPITDTQYF	TGTGCCAGCAGTAGGAGTTCAGGGCCGATAACAGATACGCAGTATTTT
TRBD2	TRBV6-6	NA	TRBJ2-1	CASSHSGGARDEQFF	TGTGCCAGCAGTCATAGCGGGGGGGCCAGGGATGAGCAGTTCTTC
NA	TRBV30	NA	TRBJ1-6	CAWSFQGMNSPLHF	TGTGCCTGGAGTTTTCAGGGGATGAATTCACCCCTCCACTTT
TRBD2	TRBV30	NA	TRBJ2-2	CAWIGGGQKYTGELFF	TGTGCCTGGATCGGCGGGGGGCAGAAATACACCGGGGAGCTGTTTTTT
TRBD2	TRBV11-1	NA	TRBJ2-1	CASGPGTSKNEQFF	TGTGCCAGCGGTCCCGGGACTAGTAAGAATGAGCAGTTCTTC
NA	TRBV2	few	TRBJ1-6	CASSDVNSPLHF	TGTGCCAGCAGTGACGTTAATTCACCCCTCCACTTT